The sequence of this TCR beta chain was determined in a study of blood T cells in healthy people across ages (dated by TCRdb to 2014 to 2015). With regard to the full study: In model experiments, roughly one uniquely barcoded TCR beta cDNA molecule per two T cells was captured by template switching. Donors were grouped into four age groups: young (average roughly 17 years), middle-aged (around 39), aged (around 60) and long-lived (approximately 82). Age-related changes in TCR beta repertoire diversity were measured in the study by deep sequencing normalized with unique cDNA molecular identifiers. The study analyzed two additional independent replicas of 1 million unique cDNA reads from the same blood draw for two donors, one aged 18 to 29 and one aged 80 or older.

Library preparation was by 5' RACE. Sequencing was performed on an Illumina HiSeq 2500. A second PCR of about 7 to 12 cycles was run with a J-beta primer mix and a sample-barcoded 5' primer. A template-switch 5' adaptor carrying 12 random nucleotides introduced a unique molecular identifier onto each TCR beta cDNA molecule. At least 2.5 million CDR3-containing paired-end reads were obtained from each sample. First-strand cDNA was synthesized from all RNA with the Mint cDNA synthesis kit, primed by a TRBC-specific oligonucleotide. Following uracil-DNA glycosylase treatment, a first 18-cycle PCR with universal primers M1SS and BC2_uni_R was performed on all cDNA. The authors processed their data as follows. Normalization of each sample was performed by random selection of 1 million high-quality reads, each carrying a distinct molecular identifier. Instead of being binned into consensus sequences, reads with shared molecular identifiers were discarded. MiTCR, set to a Q25 quality threshold and the strictest error-elimination algorithm, was used for CDR3 identification, clonotype clustering and error correction. A nonparametric unseen species model using Euler transformation provided a lower-bound estimate of total TCR beta diversity. Using fastp at Q25 and MiXCR, TCRdb reprocessed the public reads and kept productive beta chains. Rows merge per CDR3 protein into single entries with the most common DNA and genes. The V and J calls reflect TCRdb's pipeline rather than the authors' work. The sample table lists roughly 560,000 distinct CDR3 sequences, around 24% of them with a count of one. Of the sample, around 10% falls within the top ten clones.

Systemically healthy Caucasian individuals from Russia, roughly 40 in total and aged roughly 6 to 100 years, were included as donors. Around 10 milliliters of peripheral blood were collected from each donor into EDTA-treated Vacutainer tubes. Ficoll-Paque density-gradient centrifugation was used to isolate PBMCs, with at least 7 million per sample. Trizol reagent was used to extract total RNA from the PBMCs, yielding at least 6 micrograms per sample. Naive CD45RAhigh/CD27high T cell percentages were measured by flow cytometry on a PBMC aliquot from every donor. A note on this clonotype: The antigen this receptor binds is unknown. No quality values exist for individual bases; no much larger clone is one base distant.

Based on the germline V gene, the CDR1 and CDR2 sequences are SQVTM and ANQGSEA. The CDR3 runs 13 residues from the cysteine to the phenylalanine. The DNA shown is the 39-base CDR3, in frame from base 1. The V end loses 3 bases and the J end loses 6 bases, and a stretch of 13 bases separates them. Study-wide findings and limitations: There was a strong correlation between observed TCR beta diversity and the percentage of naive T cells measured by flow cytometry. Observed TCR beta diversity per million T cells fell roughly linearly with age, and a significant reduction was already apparent by age around 39. Bulk unsorted PBMC profiling prevented conclusive comparison of naive and antigen-experienced compartments. Compared with the aged group, the long-lived group had more naive CD4+ T cells, fewer expanded clones and increased TCR diversity, suggesting age selection. Estimates of total diversity based on one million sequenced T cells were regarded as lower bounds and as underestimates. The CMV infection status of donors was not known, potentially confounding age-related changes in expanded clonotypes.

These data were likewise used in another study, on T cells of mothers and their children. The second study reports: Nine systemically healthy Caucasian individuals served as donors, namely three mothers together with their six children. cDNA synthesis consumed the entire amount of extracted RNA, loaded at approximately 1.4 ug RNA in each 15 ul reaction. In the second PCR, the M1S primer added sample barcodes and 2-4 random nucleotides. Each mother yielded over 9 million TCR beta CDR3 reads and each child some 3 million reads. In both related and unrelated pairs, thymic selection shapes the output of TCR recombination in a similar way, with inherited differences having only a minor effect. Normalized repertoire overlap was always found to be slightly, but never significantly, higher in related mother-child pairs than in unrelated mother-child pairs. No persistent microchimeric T cell clones were found, with a detection sensitivity of 80 to 100 clones per million clonotypes. In the study, deep NGS was used to compare the TCR beta repertoires of mothers and children, and features distinguishing related mother-child pairs from unrelated individuals were sought. The mean age was roughly 36 +/- 4 years for the mothers and about 10 +/- 4 years for the children. After adapter ligation with NEBNext reagents, the libraries were sequenced on Illumina HiSeq 2000 with 100+100 nt paired-end reads. Mother and child libraries were prepared a month apart and sequenced in separate runs to prevent cross-contamination. Between about 500,000 and 2,100,000 distinct TCR beta clonotypes were identified per donor. Naive TCR beta clonotypes were estimated from low-frequency clonotypes matched to each donor's FACS-determined naive share, without sorting.

The sequenced sample was blood. The receptor chain draws on TRBV29-1 and TRBJ2-3; TRBD2 could be the D gene, as 5 bases match. The TCR comes from a boy aged 5-17 years in good health. The CDR3: CSVDERGLDTQYF. The bases read TGCAGCGTTGATGAGCGCGGGCTTGATACGCAGTATTTT.